The 5 T cell receptor beta chains reported below all come from one sample, sequenced in a study of T cell changes during pregnancy in multiple sclerosis. Clones were sequenced by immunoSEQ multiplex PCR, and TCRdb holds only the in-frame ones, with some missing. The table shows 35,000 to 40,000 clones, with roughly 90% occurring only once. The sequencing here drew on peripheral blood, taken in the third trimester of pregnancy. All receptors derive from a female donor in good health, enrolled as a control in a pregnancy study.

The chain carries TRBV18 and TRBJ1-1; D might be TRBD1 (5 bases). The CDR3 totals 13 residues. V was pared by 3 bases and J by 1 base, with 6 bases between. Germline assignment: CDR1 KGHSH and CDR2 LQKENI. The CDR3: CASSPTANTEAFF. As DNA, the CDR3 is TGTGCCAGCTCACCGACAGCGAACACTGAAGCTTTCTTT.

This clone has just one count. V and J are TRBV19 and TRBJ2-1; possibly TRBD2 for D (6 bases). The V end was cut by 5 bases, the J end by 2 bases, with 25 bases between. From germline, CDR1 is LNHDA and CDR2 SQIVND (reference sequence). The CDR3 contains 19 residues. The CDR3 sequence is CASSPVGIPEGRTYNEQFF. The CDR3, as DNA: TGTGCCAGTAGTCCAGTAGGAATTCCGGAGGGAAGGACCTACAATGAGCAGTTCTTC.

CDR3 DNA: TGTGCCACCAGTATGAGCGGGACAAACCAAGAGACCCAGTACTTC. Translated, it gives CATSMSGTNQETQYF. The chain carries TRBV15 and TRBJ2-5; the D gene is possibly TRBD2 (7 bases). The CDR3 is made up of 15 amino acids. Between the trimmed V and J ends, which lost 6 bases and 0 bases, there was a span of 14 bases. Per germline, CDR1 LNHNV and CDR2 YYDKDF (reference sequence).

In DNA, the CDR3 is TGCGCCAGCAGCTTAGGAGGGTTCCCGGACACCATATATTTT. Amino acids: CASSLGGFPDTIYF. The chain combines TRBV5-1 with TRBJ1-3; D remains unclear. Germline V lookup: CDR1 SGHRS, CDR2 YFSETQ. The CDR3 runs to 14 residues. Trimming cost V 2 bases and J 8 bases, with 14 bases left between them.

J is TRBJ1-6 and V is TRBV6-5, with 8 bases aligning to TRBD1. CDR1 is MNHEY and CDR2 is SVGAGI in the germline V gene. The CDR3 is 15 amino acids. J lost 7 bases, V lost 5 bases, and 7 bases had no gene match. CDR3: CASSPGTGNNSPLHF. CDR3 bases: TGTGCCAGCAGTCCCGGGACAGGCAACAATTCACCCCTCCACTTT.